This T cell receptor (beta chain) is from a study of cytomegalovirus exposure and HLA in healthy donors. Study findings and constraints: Reportedly, TCR beta sequences accurately predicted HLA-A and HLA-B alleles in most subjects. Cytomegalovirus association was listed for about 180 TCR beta chains.

This clone was detected once. Its specificity is unknown. The PCR was carried out with 60 Vbeta primers and 13 Jbeta primers. Sequenced by immunoSEQ multiplex PCR; TCRdb stores in-frame clones only, minus some. The sample lists about 140,000 clones; around 80% were seen once. This CDR3 has 13 residues. With V trimmed by 11 bases and J by 2 bases, 7 bases remained unmatched. Germline CDR1 reads SEHNR; CDR2 reads FQNEAQ (reference sequence). Input material: PBMCs. This TCR came from a woman in her forties in good health and CMV-seronegative. The rearrangement uses TRBV7-9 and TRBJ2-7; TRBD2 aligns across 9 bases. The CDR3 spells CAAGGVLPYEQYF. The CDR3 bases are TGTGCCGCGGGAGGGGTACTACCCTACGAGCAGTACTTC.